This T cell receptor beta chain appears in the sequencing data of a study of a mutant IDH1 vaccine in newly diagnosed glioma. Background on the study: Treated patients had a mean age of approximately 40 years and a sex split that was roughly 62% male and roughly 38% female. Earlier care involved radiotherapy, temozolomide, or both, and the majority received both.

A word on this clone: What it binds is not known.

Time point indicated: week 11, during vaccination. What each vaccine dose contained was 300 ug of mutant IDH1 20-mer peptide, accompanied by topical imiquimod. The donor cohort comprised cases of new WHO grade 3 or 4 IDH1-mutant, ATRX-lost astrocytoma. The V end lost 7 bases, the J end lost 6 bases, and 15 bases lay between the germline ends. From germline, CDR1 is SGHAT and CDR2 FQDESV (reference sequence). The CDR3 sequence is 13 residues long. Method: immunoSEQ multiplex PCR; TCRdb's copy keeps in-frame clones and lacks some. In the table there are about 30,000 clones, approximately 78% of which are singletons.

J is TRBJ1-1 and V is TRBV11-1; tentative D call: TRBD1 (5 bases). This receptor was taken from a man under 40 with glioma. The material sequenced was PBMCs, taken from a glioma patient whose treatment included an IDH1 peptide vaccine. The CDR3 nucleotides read TGTGCCAGCAAAGGATATTGGGGCTCTGAAGCTTTCTTT. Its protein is CASKGYWGSEAFF.